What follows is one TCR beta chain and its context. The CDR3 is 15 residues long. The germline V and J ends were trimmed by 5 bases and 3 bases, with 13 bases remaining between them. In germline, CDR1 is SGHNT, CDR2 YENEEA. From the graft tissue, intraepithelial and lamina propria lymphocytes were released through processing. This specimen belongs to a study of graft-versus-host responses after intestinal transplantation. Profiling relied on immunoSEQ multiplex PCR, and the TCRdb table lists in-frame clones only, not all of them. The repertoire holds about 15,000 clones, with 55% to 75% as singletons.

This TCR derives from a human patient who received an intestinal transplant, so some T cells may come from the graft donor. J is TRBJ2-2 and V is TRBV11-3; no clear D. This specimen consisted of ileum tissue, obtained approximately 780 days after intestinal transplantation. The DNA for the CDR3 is TGTGCCAGCAGCATCCTACCAGGCTACACCGGGGAGCTGTTTTTT. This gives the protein CASSILPGYTGELFF.